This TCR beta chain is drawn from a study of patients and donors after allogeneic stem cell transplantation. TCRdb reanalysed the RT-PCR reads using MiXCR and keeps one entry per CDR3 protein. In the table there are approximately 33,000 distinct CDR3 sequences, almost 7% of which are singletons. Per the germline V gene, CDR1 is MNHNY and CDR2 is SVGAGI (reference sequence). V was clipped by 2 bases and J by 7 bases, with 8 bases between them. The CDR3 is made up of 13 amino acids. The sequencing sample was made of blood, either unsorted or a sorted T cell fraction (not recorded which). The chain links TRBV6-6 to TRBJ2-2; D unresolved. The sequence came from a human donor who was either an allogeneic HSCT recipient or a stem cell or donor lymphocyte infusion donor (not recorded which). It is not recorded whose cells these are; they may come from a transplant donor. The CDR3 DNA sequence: TGTGCCAGCAGTTACATCGCCATCGGGGAGCTGTTTTTT. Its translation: CASSYIAIGELFF.